These 10 T cell receptor beta chains were sequenced from one sample in a study of post-analysis software for immune sequencing data. General study points: Controls had lower frequencies than patients of four or five TRBV segments, which included TRBV5-6, TRBV5-1 and TRBV20-1.

cDNA libraries of TCR beta carried unique molecular identifiers. TCRdb processed the PCR reads anew with MiXCR; each CDR3 protein has one entry. Here the sample spans about 200,000 distinct CDR3 sequences, approximately 29% being singletons. No antigen has been identified for these receptors. Sequencing was carried out using blood. Receptor source: a girl aged 2-17 years with multiple sclerosis.

This chain connects TRBV5-1 to TRBJ2-3; unclear D gene. There are 13 residues in the CDR3. V was shortened by 4 bases and J by 3 bases, with 9 bases between the two germline ends. Germline V gene data show CDR1 as SGHRS and CDR2 as YFSETQ. CDR3 coding DNA: TGCGCCAGCAGCCCGCACCAGACAGATACGCAGTATTTT. It codes for CASSPHQTDTQYF.

This clonotype was seen a few times. The V gene is TRBV29-1, the J gene TRBJ2-2; either TRBD1 or TRBD2 may fit D (6 bases each). CDR3 size: 14 residues. The germline CDR1 and CDR2 sequences are SQVTM and ANQGSEA. Trimming left V 7 bases short and J 4 bases short, with 16 bases between. Here the CDR3 DNA reads TGCAGCGGCTCGAAGGGGGGAATCACCGGGGAGCTGTTTTTT. It specifies CSGSKGGITGELFF.

This clonotype was observed many times. The V and J genes are TRBV24-1 and TRBJ2-3; 8 bases match TRBD2. Germline CDR1 KGHDR, CDR2 SFDVKD. J lost 9 bases, V lost 4 bases, and 17 bases had no gene match. The CDR3 is 17 amino acids. The CDR3 protein is CATSETKLAVPVFTQYF. In DNA, the CDR3 is TGTGCCACCAGTGAGACGAAACTAGCGGTCCCTGTGTTCACGCAGTATTTT.

Turning to this clonotype: A much larger clone sits a single nucleotide away, making a read error possible. The chain couples TRBV20-1 to TRBJ2-4; the match to TRBD1 covers 8 bases. This CDR3 region has 12 residues. The J segment lost 13 bases and the V segment lost 6 bases, leaving 11 bases of the junction unmatched. Germline lookup yields CDR1 DFQATT and CDR2 SNEGSKA (reference sequence). In DNA, the CDR3 is TGCAGTGCGCCGGACAGGGCCAATGAGCAGTACTTC. This encodes CSAPDRANEQYF.

The gene calls are TRBV2 and TRBJ2-6; D is undetermined. Looked up from germline, CDR1 is SNHLY and CDR2 is FYNNEI. V was trimmed by 6 bases and J by 4 bases, leaving 16 bases between them. The CDR3 has 16 amino acids. DNA for the CDR3: TGTGCCAGCAGGCGAAACATGGGGTACGGGGCCAACGTCCTGACTTTC. It specifies CASRRNMGYGANVLTF.

The count of this clonotype is one. A much more abundant neighbour one base away suggests this may be a read error. The chain combines TRBV12-3 or TRBV12-4 with TRBJ2-3; D ambiguous. This CDR3 comprises 12 residues. CDR3 sequence reads: CTSSFHLDTQYF. Here the CDR3 DNA reads TGTACCAGCAGTTTTCATCTGGATACGCAGTATTTT.

The V and J genes are TRBV12-3 or TRBV12-4 and TRBJ2-3; D gene unclear. This CDR3 is built from 14 residues. The V end was cut by 1 base, the J end by 1 base, with 6 bases between. The CDR3 DNA sequence: TGTGCCAGCAGTTTAGTGGCGCGCACAGATACGCAGTATTTT. Translated: CASSLVARTDTQYF.

The table lists this clonotype with a few counts. The rearrangement uses TRBV7-2 and TRBJ2-3, with a weak D call TRBD2 (6 bases). The germline CDR1 and CDR2 sequences are SGHTA and FQGNSA. V was trimmed by 1 base and J by 6 bases, leaving 14 bases between them. This CDR3 has 15 amino acids. This CDR3 is CASSLGLGGSDTQYF. The CDR3 region has the DNA TGTGCCAGCAGCTTAGGTCTGGGGGGTTCCGATACGCAGTATTTT.

This chain joins TRBV29-1 and TRBJ1-2, with a possible D match to TRBD1 (6 bases). Between the trimmed V and J ends, which lost 7 bases and 2 bases, there was a span of 11 bases. This CDR3 spans 12 amino acids. Germline lookup yields CDR1 SQVTM and CDR2 ANQGSEA. CDR3 DNA sequence: TGCAGCGCTTTAACAGGGAACTATGGCTACACCTTC. As protein: CSALTGNYGYTF. Combining the CDR3 with reference TRBV29-1 and TRBJ1-2 gives the whole variable domain SAVISQKPSRDICQRGTSLTIQCQVDSQVTMMFWYRQQPGQSLTLIATANQGSEATYESGFVIDKFPISRPNLTFSTLTVSNMSPEDSSIYLCSALTGNYGYTFGSGTRLTVV.

This clonotype was found many times. This rearrangement joins TRBV4-1 to TRBJ2-7; D is undetermined. Germline-derived CDR1 and CDR2 are MGHRA and YSYEKL. The length of the CDR3 is 15 residues. V was clipped by 4 bases and J by 0 bases, with 13 bases between them. The CDR3 coding sequence is TGCGCCAGCAGCCCGGGCGCGGAAAGCTCCTACGAGCAGTACTTC. It codes for CASSPGAESSYEQYF.